This T cell receptor beta chain emerged from a study of cytomegalovirus exposure and HLA in healthy donors. Regarding the study as a whole: Rates of TCR association differed by HLA locus in a later analysis, with DRB1 highest and HLA-C lowest.

On this clone itself: Its antigen is not known. Germline and junction disagree at one end, which may indicate a read error.

Donors sampled were nominally healthy, though unrecorded immune exposures were likely. The primer mix had 60 Vbeta and 13 Jbeta primers. The repertoire was sequenced with immunoSEQ multiplex PCR; TCRdb's copy has only in-frame clones and lacks some. The sample consists of some 150,000 clones, 76% of them appearing once. The germline V gene has CDR1 SSHAT and CDR2 FNYEAQ (reference sequence). This CDR3 is 13 amino acids long. Sequenced sample: PBMCs. The origin of this receptor is a female donor in good health and CMV-seronegative. The chain is built from TRBV7-7 and TRBJ2-7; D is possibly TRBD1 (7 bases). This chain's CDR3 is CASSPGGPYEQYF. For the CDR3, the DNA is TGTGCTAGCAGCCCAGGGGGGCCGTACGAGCAGTACTTC.